This entry is about one T cell receptor (beta chain). These data come from a study of blood T cell repertoires in COVID-19. Across the whole study: The United States, Italy and Spain provided the acute and convalescent COVID-19 samples. The cDNA or gDNA used as material had been derived from T cells, B-cell-depleted T cells, or PBMCs.

Original processing methods: Cell counts per sample came from amplifying reference gene primers. The repertoire was sequenced with immunoSEQ multiplex PCR; TCRdb's copy has only in-frame clones and lacks some. The V and J calls and clone size come from that table; D and trimming were worked out from the DNA. The table has more than 150,000 clones, roughly 79% seen once. Followed over time, Seattle patients had been enrolled while infection was active. This sequence was found in an elderly woman with COVID-19, enrolled during active disease. Sequenced input: peripheral blood.

The CDR3 DNA reads TGTGCCACCAGTGATTTGGGCAGGGATAGGGGCTACACCTTC. Translating gives CATSDLGRDRGYTF. The chain uses TRBV24-1 and TRBJ1-2; tentative D call: TRBD1 (5 bases). The V and J ends lost 0 bases and 8 bases respectively, with 12 bases between them. The CDR3 sequence is 14 residues long. CDR1 and CDR2 (germline): KGHDR, SFDVKD.